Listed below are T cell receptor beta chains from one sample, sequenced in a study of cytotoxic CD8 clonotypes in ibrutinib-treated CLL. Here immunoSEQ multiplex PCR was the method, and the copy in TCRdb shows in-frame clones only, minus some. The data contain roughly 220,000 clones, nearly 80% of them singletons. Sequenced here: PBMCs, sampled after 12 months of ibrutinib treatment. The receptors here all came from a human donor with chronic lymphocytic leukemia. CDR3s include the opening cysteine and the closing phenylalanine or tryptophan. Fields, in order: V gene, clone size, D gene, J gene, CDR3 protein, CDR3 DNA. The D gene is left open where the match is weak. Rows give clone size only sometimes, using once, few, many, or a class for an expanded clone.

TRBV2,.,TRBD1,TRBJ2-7,CASSDRDRGEQYF,TGTGCCAGCAGCGACCGGGACAGAGGAGAGCAGTACTTC
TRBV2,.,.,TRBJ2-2,CASMVDTNTGELFF,TGTGCCAGCATGGTTGACACGAACACCGGGGAGCTGTTTTTT
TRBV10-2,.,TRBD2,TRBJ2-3,CASSEFLAGDPDTQYF,TGCGCCAGCAGTGAGTTTCTAGCGGGAGACCCAGATACGCAGTATTTT
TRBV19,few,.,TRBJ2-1,CASSREKSSYNEQFF,TGTGCCAGTAGTCGGGAGAAGAGCTCCTACAATGAGCAGTTCTTC
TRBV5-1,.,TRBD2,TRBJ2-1,CASSPTSGRDNEQFF,TGCGCCAGCAGCCCTACTAGCGGGAGAGACAATGAGCAGTTCTTC
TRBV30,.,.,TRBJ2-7,CAWSLGRSYEQYF,TGTGCCTGGAGTTTGGGGCGGAGCTACGAGCAGTACTTC
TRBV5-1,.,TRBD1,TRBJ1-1,CASSLGQGETEAFF,TGCGCCAGCAGCTTGGGACAGGGGGAAACTGAAGCTTTCTTT
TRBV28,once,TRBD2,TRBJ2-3,CASSSPGGTSTDTQYF,TGTGCCAGCAGTTCCCCGGGGGGGACTAGCACAGATACGCAGTATTTT
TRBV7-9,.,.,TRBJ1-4,CASSLETSFSTNEKLFF,TGTGCCAGCAGCTTAGAAACCAGCTTTTCAACTAATGAAAAACTGTTTTTT
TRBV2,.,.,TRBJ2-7,CASSEAFSMKRPYEQYF,TGTGCCAGCAGTGAAGCGTTTTCCATGAAAAGACCCTACGAGCAGTACTTC
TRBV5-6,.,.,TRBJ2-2,CATGELGDTGELFF,TGTGCCACTGGGGAGCTTGGGGACACCGGGGAGCTGTTTTTT
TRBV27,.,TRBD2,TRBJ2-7,CASSRVGLAAAHEQYF,TGTGCCAGCAGCCGAGTTGGACTAGCGGCCGCCCACGAGCAGTACTTC
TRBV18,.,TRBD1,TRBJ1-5,CASSLAGGSNQPQHF,TGTGCCAGCTCACTGGCAGGGGGTAGCAATCAGCCCCAGCATTTT
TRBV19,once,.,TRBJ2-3,CASSRATDTQYF,TGTGCCAGTAGTAGAGCCACAGATACGCAGTATTTT
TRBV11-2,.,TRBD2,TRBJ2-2,CASSSTSGGSGELFF,TGTGCCAGCAGCTCTACTAGCGGGGGGAGTGGGGAGCTGTTTTTT
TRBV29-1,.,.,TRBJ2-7,CSVQTDYYEQYF,TGCAGCGTTCAGACAGATTATTACGAGCAGTACTTC
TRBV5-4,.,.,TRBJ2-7,CASSSYRFESSYEQYF,TGTGCCAGCAGCAGCTACAGGTTCGAGAGCTCCTACGAGCAGTACTTC
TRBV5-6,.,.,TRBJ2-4,CASSNLKSAKNIQYF,TGTGCCAGCAGCAACCTTAAATCAGCCAAAAACATTCAGTACTTC
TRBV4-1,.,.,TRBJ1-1,CASSHSPTDSNTEAFF,TGCGCCAGCAGCCACTCCCCGACGGACTCGAACACTGAAGCTTTCTTT
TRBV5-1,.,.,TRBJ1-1,CASSFDREAFF,TGCGCCAGCAGCTTCGACAGGGAAGCTTTCTTT
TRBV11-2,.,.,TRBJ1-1,CASSLDMAVSNTEAFF,TGTGCCAGCAGCTTAGATATGGCAGTGTCTAACACTGAAGCTTTCTTT
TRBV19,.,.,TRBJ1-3,CASSIPGTTRNTIYF,TGTGCCAGTAGTATCCCTGGGACAACCAGAAACACCATATATTTT
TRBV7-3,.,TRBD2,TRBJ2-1,CASSERGSSYNEQFF,TGTGCCAGCAGCGAGCGGGGGAGCTCCTACAATGAGCAGTTCTTC
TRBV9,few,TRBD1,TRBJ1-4,CASSSGTAGEKLFF,TGTGCCAGCAGTTCTGGGACAGCTGGTGAAAAACTGTTTTTT
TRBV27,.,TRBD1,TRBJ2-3,CASSLGTQGASFRGQYF,TGTGCCAGCAGTTTAGGGACTCAGGGGGCGTCGTTCAGGGGGCAGTATTTT
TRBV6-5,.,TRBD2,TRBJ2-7,CASSFGLAGVAEQYF,TGTGCCAGCAGTTTTGGACTAGCGGGAGTGGCCGAGCAGTACTTC
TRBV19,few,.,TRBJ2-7,CASSKTEVGHEQYF,TGTGCCAGTAGTAAAACGGAGGTGGGTCACGAGCAGTACTTC
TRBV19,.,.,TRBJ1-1,CASSISQNTEAFF,TGTGCCAGTAGTATCTCGCAGAACACTGAAGCTTTCTTT
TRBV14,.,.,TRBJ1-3,CASSPLPTGIRNTIYF,TGTGCCAGCAGCCCCCTACCGACCGGAATACGAAACACCATATATTTT
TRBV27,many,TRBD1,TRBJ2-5,CASSPTGAEETQYF,TGTGCCAGCAGTCCCACAGGGGCCGAAGAGACCCAGTACTTC
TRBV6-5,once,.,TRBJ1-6,CASSYSKVNSPLHF,TGTGCCAGCAGTTACTCGAAGGTGAATTCACCCCTCCACTTT
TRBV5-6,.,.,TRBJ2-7,CASSSSQGQYF,TGTGCCAGCAGCTCCAGTCAGGGGCAGTACTTC
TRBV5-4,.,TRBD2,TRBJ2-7,CASSLAWTSDYEQYF,TGTGCCAGCAGCTTGGCCTGGACTAGCGACTACGAGCAGTACTTC
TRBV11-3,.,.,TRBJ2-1,CASSLVVGPNEQFF,TGTGCCAGCAGCTTGGTTGTTGGTCCCAATGAGCAGTTCTTC
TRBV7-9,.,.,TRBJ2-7,CASSSTVYEQYF,TGTGCCAGCAGCTCCACAGTCTACGAGCAGTACTTC
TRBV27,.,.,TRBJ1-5,CASSSPRARNQPQHF,TGTGCCAGCAGTTCCCCCAGGGCTCGCAATCAGCCCCAGCATTTT
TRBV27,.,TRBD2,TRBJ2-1,CAIRTSSSYNEQFF,TGTGCCATCAGGACTAGCTCGTCCTACAATGAGCAGTTCTTC
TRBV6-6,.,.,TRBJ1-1,CASGGQWVAEAFF,TGTGCCAGCGGAGGGCAGTGGGTTGCTGAAGCTTTCTTT
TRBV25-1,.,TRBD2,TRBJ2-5,CASSPQGLAGIGGTQYF,TGTGCCAGCAGTCCCCAGGGACTAGCGGGTATCGGGGGGACCCAGTACTTC